This TCR beta chain came from a study of blood T cell repertoires in COVID-19. From germline, CDR1 is SGDLS and CDR2 YYNGEE. The CDR3 is 15 residues long. V lost 3 bases and J 6 bases, leaving 15 bases between the germline ends. Assay used: immunoSEQ multiplex PCR; TCRdb lists only in-frame clones, some missing. The sample has about 230,000 clones; over 75% are singletons. This clonotype was sampled from a woman older than 75 with acute or convalescent COVID-19. The J gene is TRBJ1-4, the V gene TRBV9, with TRBD1 as a possible D gene (6 bases). The material sequenced was peripheral blood. The CDR3: CASSAITGLDEKLFF. As DNA, the CDR3 is TGTGCCAGCAGCGCTATAACAGGGTTGGATGAAAAACTGTTTTTT.